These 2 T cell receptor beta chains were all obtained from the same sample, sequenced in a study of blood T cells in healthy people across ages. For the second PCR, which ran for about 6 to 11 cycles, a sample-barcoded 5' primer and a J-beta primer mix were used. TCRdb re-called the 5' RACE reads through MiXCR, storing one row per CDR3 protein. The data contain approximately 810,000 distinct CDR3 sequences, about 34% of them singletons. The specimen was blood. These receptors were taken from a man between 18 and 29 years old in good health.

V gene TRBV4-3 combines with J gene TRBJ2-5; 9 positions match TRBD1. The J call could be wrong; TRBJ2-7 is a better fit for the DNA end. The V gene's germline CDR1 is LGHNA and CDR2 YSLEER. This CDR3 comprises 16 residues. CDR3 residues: CASSHGPGQGTYEQYF. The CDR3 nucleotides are TGCGCCAGCAGCCATGGACCGGGACAGGGAACCTACGAGCAGTACTTC.

The CDR3 region is CASSRFSASSLTGELFF. The CDR3 nucleotides read TGCGCCAGCAGCCGGTTTAGTGCTAGTTCGCTCACCGGGGAGCTGTTTTTT. The chain employs TRBV4-1 and TRBJ2-2, with D unclear. Trimming cost V 4 bases and J 4 bases, with 19 bases left between them. This CDR3 comprises 17 residues. CDR1 and CDR2 (germline): MGHRA, YSYEKL.